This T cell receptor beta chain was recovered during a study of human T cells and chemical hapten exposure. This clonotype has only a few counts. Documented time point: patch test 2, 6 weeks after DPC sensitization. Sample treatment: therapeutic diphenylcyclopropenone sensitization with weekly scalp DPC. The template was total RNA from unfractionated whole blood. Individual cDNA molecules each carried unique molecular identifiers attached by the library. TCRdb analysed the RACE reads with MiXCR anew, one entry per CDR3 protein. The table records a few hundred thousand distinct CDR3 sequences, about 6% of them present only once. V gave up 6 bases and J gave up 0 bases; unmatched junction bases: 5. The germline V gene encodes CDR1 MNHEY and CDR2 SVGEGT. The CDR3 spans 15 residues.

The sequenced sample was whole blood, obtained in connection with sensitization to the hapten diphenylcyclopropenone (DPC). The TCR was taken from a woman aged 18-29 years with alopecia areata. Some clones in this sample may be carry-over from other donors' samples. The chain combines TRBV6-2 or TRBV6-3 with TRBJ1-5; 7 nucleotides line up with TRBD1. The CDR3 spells CASRNRGYSNQPQHF. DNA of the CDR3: TGTGCCAGCAGGAACAGGGGATATAGCAATCAGCCCCAGCATTTT.